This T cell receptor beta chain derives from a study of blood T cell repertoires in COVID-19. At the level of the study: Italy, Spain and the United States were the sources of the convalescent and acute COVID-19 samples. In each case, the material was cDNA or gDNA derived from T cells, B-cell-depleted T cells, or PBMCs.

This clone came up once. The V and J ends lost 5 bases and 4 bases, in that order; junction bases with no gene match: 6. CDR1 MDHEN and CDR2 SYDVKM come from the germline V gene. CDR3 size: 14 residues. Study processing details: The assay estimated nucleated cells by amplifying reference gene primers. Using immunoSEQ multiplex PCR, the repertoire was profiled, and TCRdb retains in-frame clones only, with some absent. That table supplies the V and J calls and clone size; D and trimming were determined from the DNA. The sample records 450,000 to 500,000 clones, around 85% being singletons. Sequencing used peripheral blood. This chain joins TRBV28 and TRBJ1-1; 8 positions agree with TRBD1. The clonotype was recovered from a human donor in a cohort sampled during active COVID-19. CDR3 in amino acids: CASSGHRGITEAFF. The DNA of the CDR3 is TGTGCCAGCAGTGGTCACAGGGGGATCACTGAAGCTTTCTTT.